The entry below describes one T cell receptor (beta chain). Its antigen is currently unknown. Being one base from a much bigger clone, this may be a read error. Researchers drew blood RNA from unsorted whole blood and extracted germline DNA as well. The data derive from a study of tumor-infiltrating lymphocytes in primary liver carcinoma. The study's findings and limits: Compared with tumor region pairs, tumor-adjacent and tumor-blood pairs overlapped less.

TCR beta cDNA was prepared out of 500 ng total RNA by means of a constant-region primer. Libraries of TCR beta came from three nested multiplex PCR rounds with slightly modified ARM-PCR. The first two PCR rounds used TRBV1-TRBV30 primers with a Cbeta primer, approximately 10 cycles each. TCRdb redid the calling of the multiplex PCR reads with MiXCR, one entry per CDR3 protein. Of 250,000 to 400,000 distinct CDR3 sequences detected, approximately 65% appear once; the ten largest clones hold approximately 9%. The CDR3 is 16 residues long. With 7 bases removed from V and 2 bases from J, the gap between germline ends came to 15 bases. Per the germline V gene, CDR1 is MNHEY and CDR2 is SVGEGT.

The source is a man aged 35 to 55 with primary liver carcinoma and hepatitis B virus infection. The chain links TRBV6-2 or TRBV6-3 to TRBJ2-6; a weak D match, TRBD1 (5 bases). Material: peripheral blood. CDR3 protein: CASKQDRNPGANVLTF. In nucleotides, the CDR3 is TGTGCCAGCAAACAGGACCGAAACCCTGGGGCCAACGTCCTGACTTTC.